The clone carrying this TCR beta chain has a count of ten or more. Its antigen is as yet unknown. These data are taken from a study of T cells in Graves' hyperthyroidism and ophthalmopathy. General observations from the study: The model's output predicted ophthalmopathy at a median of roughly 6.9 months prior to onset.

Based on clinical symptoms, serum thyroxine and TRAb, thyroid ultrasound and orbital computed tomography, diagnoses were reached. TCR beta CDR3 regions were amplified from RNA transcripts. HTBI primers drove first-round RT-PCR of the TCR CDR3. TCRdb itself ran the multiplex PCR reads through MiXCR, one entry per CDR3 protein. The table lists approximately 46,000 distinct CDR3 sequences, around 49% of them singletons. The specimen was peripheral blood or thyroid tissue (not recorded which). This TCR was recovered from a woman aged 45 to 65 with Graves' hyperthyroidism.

CDR3 region: CASLDQHADTQYF. CDR3 in DNA: TGTGCCAGCCTGGACCAGCATGCAGATACGCAGTATTTT. This chain uses TRBV2 with TRBJ2-3, with D hard to call. V shed 8 bases and J shed 4 bases, with 13 bases lying between them. In germline, CDR1 is SNHLY, CDR2 FYNNEI. The CDR3 is 13 residues long.